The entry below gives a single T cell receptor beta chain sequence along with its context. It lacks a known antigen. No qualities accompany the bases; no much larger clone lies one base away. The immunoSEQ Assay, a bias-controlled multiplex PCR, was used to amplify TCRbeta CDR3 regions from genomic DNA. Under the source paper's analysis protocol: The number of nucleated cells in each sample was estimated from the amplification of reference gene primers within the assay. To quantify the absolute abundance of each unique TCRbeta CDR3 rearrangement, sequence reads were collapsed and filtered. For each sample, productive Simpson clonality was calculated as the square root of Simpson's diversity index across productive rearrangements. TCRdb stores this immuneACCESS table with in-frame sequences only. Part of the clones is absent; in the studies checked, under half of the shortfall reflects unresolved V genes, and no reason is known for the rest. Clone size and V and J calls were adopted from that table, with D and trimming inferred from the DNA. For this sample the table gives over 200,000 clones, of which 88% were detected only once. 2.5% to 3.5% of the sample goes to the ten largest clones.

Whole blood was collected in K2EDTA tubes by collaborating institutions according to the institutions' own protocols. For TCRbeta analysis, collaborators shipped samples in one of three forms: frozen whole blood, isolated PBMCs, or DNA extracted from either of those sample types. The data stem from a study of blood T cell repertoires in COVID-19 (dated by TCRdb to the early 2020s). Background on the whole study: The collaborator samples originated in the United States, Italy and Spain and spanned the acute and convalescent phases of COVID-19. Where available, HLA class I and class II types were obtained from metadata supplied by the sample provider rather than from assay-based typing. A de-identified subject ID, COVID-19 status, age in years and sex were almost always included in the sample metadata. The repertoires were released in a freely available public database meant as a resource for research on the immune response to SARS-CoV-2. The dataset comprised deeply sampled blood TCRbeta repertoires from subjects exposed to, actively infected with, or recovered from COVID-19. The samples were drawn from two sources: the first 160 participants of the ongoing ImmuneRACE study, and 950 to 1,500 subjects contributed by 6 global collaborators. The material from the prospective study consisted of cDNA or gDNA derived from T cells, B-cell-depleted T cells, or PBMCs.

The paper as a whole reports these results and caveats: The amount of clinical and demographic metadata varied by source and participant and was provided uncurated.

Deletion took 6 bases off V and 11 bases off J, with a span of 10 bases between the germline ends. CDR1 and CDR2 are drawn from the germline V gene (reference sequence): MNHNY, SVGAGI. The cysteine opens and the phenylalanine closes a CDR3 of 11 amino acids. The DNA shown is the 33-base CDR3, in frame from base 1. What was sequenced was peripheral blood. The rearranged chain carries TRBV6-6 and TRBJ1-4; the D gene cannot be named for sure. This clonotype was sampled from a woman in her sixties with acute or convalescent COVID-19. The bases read TGTGCCAGCAGCCTCTTCCAGAAACTGTTTTTT. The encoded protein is CASSLFQKLFF.